This T cell receptor beta chain was sequenced for a study of CD8+ T cells in alopecia areata. To note about this clone: Its antigen is unidentified.

Trimming removed 8 bases at V and 8 bases at J, with 15 bases between. CDR3 length equals 11 residues. In germline, CDR1 is SQVTM, CDR2 ANQGSEA. Reverse transcription of extracted RNA yielded cDNA, which provided the sequencing template. Sequencing used immunoSEQ multiplex PCR; TCRdb keeps in-frame clones, though not all of them. The sample shows about 200,000 clones, roughly 56% of them seen only once. Study-wide results and caveats: Scalp sequencing also captures normal skin's resident alphabeta T cells. Higher clonality and more expanded CD8+ clones appeared in lesional than normal scalp.

V is TRBV29-1 and J is TRBJ1-1; the D gene is possibly TRBD1 (6 bases). Sequenced input: CD8+ T cells sorted from blood. The clonotype was recovered from a human donor in good health. The CDR3: CSTEQGVEAFF. CDR3 nucleotide sequence: TGCAGCACCGAACAGGGAGTGGAAGCTTTCTTT.